These 24 T cell receptor beta chains came from one sample sequenced in a study of shared clonotypes between healthy human individuals. Measured with immunoSEQ multiplex PCR; TCRdb has only the in-frame clones, and not every one. In the table there are about 2.1 million clones, roughly 91% of which are singletons. Naive-designated CD8 cells lacked CD45RO, were positively enriched for CCR7, and omitted terminally differentiated effector memory CD45RA+ cells. Material for sequencing was naive CD8+ T cells from PBMCs. Receptors originate from a man between 18 and 35 years old in good health. Some clones in this sample may be carry-over from other donors' samples.

This clone was seen a single time. The chain joins TRBV28 to TRBJ1-2; a weak D match, TRBD1 (6 bases). The CDR3 totals 15 residues. The V gene's germline CDR1 is MDHEN and CDR2 SYDVKM. Deletions cut 5 bases from V and 6 bases from J, with 19 bases between. The CDR3 is CASSPSPGGGNGYTF. The CDR3 DNA follows: TGTGCCAGCAGTCCCTCCCCCGGAGGGGGGAATGGCTACACCTTC.

This chain connects TRBV11-1 to TRBJ1-4; a weak D match, TRBD1 (6 bases). V gave up 6 bases and J gave up 15 bases, with 11 bases separating them. Looked up from germline, CDR1 is SGHAT and CDR2 is FQDESV (reference sequence). CDR3 length: 10 residues. CDR3 region: CASRTGTMFF. The CDR3 DNA sequence: TGTGCCAGCAGAACCGGGACAATGTTTTTT. The variable domain in full, with the rest retrieved from reference TRBV11-1 and TRBJ1-4, is EAEVAQSPRYKITEKSQAVAFWCDPISGHATLYWYRQILGQGPELLVQFQDESVVDDSQLPKDRFSAERLKGVDSTLKIQPAELGDSAMYLCASRTGTMFFGSGTQLSVL.

The chain carries TRBV5-8 and TRBJ2-5; TRBD1 aligns across 9 bases. Germline V CDR1 and CDR2: SGHTS, YDEGEE. There are 14 residues in the CDR3. The trim removed 2 bases at V and 4 bases at J, leaving 3 bases unmatched. This CDR3 is CASSFPGQGETQYF. CDR3 bases: TGTGCCAGCAGCTTCCCGGGACAGGGAGAGACCCAGTACTTC.

The rearrangement joins TRBV10-2 to TRBJ2-7, with D unclear. V lost 2 bases and J 3 bases, leaving 8 bases between the germline ends. CDR1 and CDR2 from the germline V gene are WSHSY and SAAADI. The CDR3 contains 13 residues. CDR3: CASSEPAHYEQYF. The CDR3 coding sequence is TGCGCCAGCAGTGAGCCAGCCCACTACGAGCAGTACTTC.

The chain joins TRBV19 to TRBJ2-7; the D is unclear. Trimming left V 4 bases short and J 5 bases short, with 9 bases between. Looked up from germline, CDR1 is LNHDA and CDR2 is SQIVND (reference sequence). This CDR3 contains 12 residues. CDR3 coding DNA: TGTGCCAGTAGTAGCCACCTTAACGAGCAGTACTTC. Translated: CASSSHLNEQYF.

In its sample, this clone was seen a few times. This chain connects TRBV4-1 to TRBJ1-1; D remains unclear. Germline V gene data show CDR1 as MGHRA and CDR2 as YSYEKL. The V gene lost 0 bases and the J gene lost 8 bases, with 4 bases spanning the gap. CDR3 size: 11 residues. The CDR3 sequence: CASSQDFEAFF. The CDR3 DNA reads as TGCGCCAGCAGCCAAGATTTCGAAGCTTTCTTT.

The rearrangement joins TRBV5-8 to TRBJ2-7; D is unclear. The CDR3 is 13 residues long. Germline loops: CDR1 SGHTS, CDR2 YDEGEE. V was trimmed by 0 bases and J by 2 bases, leaving 6 bases between them. CDR3 nucleotides: TGTGCCAGCAGCTTGGACAACCCCTACGAGCAGTACTTC. Translating gives CASSLDNPYEQYF.

The CDR3 DNA reads TGTGCCACCCTACAGGGGGCTGGGACTGGGGCCAACGTCCTGACTTTC. It encodes CATLQGAGTGANVLTF. V and J are TRBV27 and TRBJ2-6; 9 bases align to TRBD1. The CDR3 contains 16 residues. CDR1 and CDR2 from the germline V gene are MNHEY and SMNVEV (reference sequence). The V segment lost 10 bases and the J segment 2 bases; nucleotides outside the gene matches: 9.

This rearrangement joins TRBV27 to TRBJ2-1; tentatively, D is TRBD2 (5 bases). V was cut by 10 bases and J by 4 bases, with 14 bases left in between. The CDR3 sequence is 13 residues long. CDR1 MNHEY and CDR2 SMNVEV come from the germline V gene (reference sequence). CDR3 amino acids: CAIPRGQYNEQFF. CDR3 bases: TGTGCCATCCCAAGAGGGCAGTACAATGAGCAGTTCTTC.

The chain has TRBV27 and TRBJ2-1; the D is unclear. Germline V CDR1 and CDR2: MNHEY, SMNVEV (reference sequence). The CDR3 loop spans 14 amino acids. V was cut by 6 bases and J by 2 bases, with 11 bases left in between. The CDR3, as DNA: TGTGCCAGCAGCCTCTCGTTCCCCTACAATGAGCAGTTCTTC. Translating gives CASSLSFPYNEQFF.

This CDR3 is CASSLEGGYLTEAFF. CDR3 in DNA: TGCGCCAGCAGCTTGGAAGGAGGGTATCTCACTGAAGCTTTCTTT. The V call is TRBV5-1, the J call TRBJ1-1; D not certain. The CDR3 runs to 15 residues. Germline CDR1 is SGHRS and CDR2 is YFSETQ. V lost 0 bases to trimming and J lost 4 bases, with 13 bases between them.

The chain recombines TRBV7-9 with TRBJ1-1, with TRBD1 identical over 7 bases. CDR1 is SEHNR and CDR2 is FQNEAQ in the germline V gene (reference sequence). The CDR3 is made up of 17 amino acids. V shed 1 base and J 2 bases; nucleotides not matched to a gene: 10. The DNA of the CDR3 is TGTGCCAGCAGCTTAGGATTAGGGGGCGCGGGAAACACTGAAGCTTTCTTT. Translating it yields CASSLGLGGAGNTEAFF.

The chain is built from TRBV2 and TRBJ2-1; D call uncertain. CDR3 length equals 12 residues. V gave up 2 bases and J gave up 8 bases, with 7 bases separating them. In germline, CDR1 is SNHLY, CDR2 FYNNEI. The CDR3 nucleotides are TGTGCCAGCAGTGAATACCTCTATGAGCAGTTCTTC. It translates to CASSEYLYEQFF.

The chain uses TRBV5-4 and TRBJ2-4, with TRBD1 identical over 7 bases. The length of the CDR3 is 13 residues. Trimming at V came to 3 bases and at J to 11 bases, leaving 8 bases not matched to a gene. The germline CDR1 and CDR2 sequences are SGHNT and YYREEE (reference sequence). The DNA of the CDR3 is TGTGCCAGCAGCTCCGGACAGGTCCCGTTTCAGTACTTC. Translation: CASSSGQVPFQYF.

The gene calls are TRBV27 and TRBJ2-1; a weak D match, TRBD1 (6 bases). Germline values: CDR1 MNHEY, CDR2 SMNVEV (reference sequence). The ends were cut back, 0 bases at V and 3 bases at J, with 18 bases in the middle. This CDR3 has 18 amino acids. This CDR3 is CASSLSIGQIVSYNEQFF. The CDR3 DNA follows: TGTGCCAGCAGTTTATCGATAGGACAGATAGTGAGCTACAATGAGCAGTTCTTC.

The V call is TRBV29-1, the J call TRBJ2-7; the D gene is possibly TRBD2 (5 bases). Germline V lookup: CDR1 SQVTM, CDR2 ANQGSEA. Trimming stripped 4 bases from V and 6 bases from J, with 13 bases between. The CDR3 is made up of 12 amino acids. The DNA for the CDR3 is TGCAGCGTTGCCGTCCCTGAGGGCGAGCAGTACTTC. This gives the protein CSVAVPEGEQYF.

CDR3 coding DNA: TGTGCCAGCAGCTCACCGAGACTAGCGGGAGGCAATGAGCAGTTCTTC. This encodes CASSSPRLAGGNEQFF. The chain uses TRBV7-9 and TRBJ2-1; 13 positions match TRBD2. The CDR3 is 16 amino acids. V lost 4 bases to trimming and J lost 6 bases; unmatched junction nucleotides: 6. Germline V gene lookup returns CDR1 SEHNR and CDR2 FQNEAQ (reference sequence).

V usage is TRBV29-1 and J usage is TRBJ1-2; no reliable D call. CDR1 is SQVTM and CDR2 is ANQGSEA in the germline V gene. V was pared by 5 bases and J by 5 bases, with 21 bases between. The CDR3 is 15 residues long. DNA of the CDR3: TGCAGCGTTCCGAGTTTGGCCCCCCCCGGTTATGGCTACACCTTC. Protein product: CSVPSLAPPGYGYTF. Filled out from reference TRBV29-1 and TRBJ1-2, the complete variable domain reads SAVISQKPSRDICQRGTSLTIQCQVDSQVTMMFWYRQQPGQSLTLIATANQGSEATYESGFVIDKFPISRPNLTFSTLTVSNMSPEDSSIYLCSVPSLAPPGYGYTFGSGTRLTVV.

Details on this clone: A junction end diverges from the germline sequence, so it may reflect a read error. The rearrangement links TRBV2 to TRBJ2-1; 8 nucleotides agree with TRBD2. Looked up from germline, CDR1 is SNHLY and CDR2 is FYNNEI. The CDR3 loop spans 14 amino acids. This CDR3 is CAGSEWTSRDEQFF. For the CDR3, the DNA is TGTGCCGGCAGTGAGTGGACTAGCAGGGATGAGCAGTTCTTC.

The chain is built from TRBV7-3 and TRBJ2-1, with 9 positions matching TRBD2. V was clipped by 0 bases and J by 2 bases; unmatched bases: 5. From germline, CDR1 is SGHTA and CDR2 FQGTGA. The CDR3 length is 17 residues. In nucleotides, the CDR3 is TGTGCCAGCAGCTTAACATCGCGGGAGGGCCCCTACAATGAGCAGTTCTTC. Protein product: CASSLTSREGPYNEQFF.

The CDR3 region is CSVAVYYNEQFF. CDR3 in DNA: TGCAGCGTTGCCGTCTATTACAATGAGCAGTTCTTC. The rearrangement links TRBV29-1 to TRBJ2-1; unclear D gene. This CDR3 region has 12 residues. Germline-derived CDR1 and CDR2 are SQVTM and ANQGSEA. Between the trimmed V and J ends, which lost 4 bases and 4 bases, there was a span of 8 bases.

This chain uses TRBV9 with TRBJ1-4, with TRBD1 identical over 7 bases. The CDR3 runs to 13 residues. V gave up 0 bases and J gave up 13 bases; unmatched junction bases: 6. Germline lookup yields CDR1 SGDLS and CDR2 YYNGEE. CDR3 sequence (DNA): TGTGCCAGCAGCGTAGGTGGCAGGGGGGGACTGTTTTTT. This translates into CASSVGGRGGLFF. The full variable domain, in which reference TRBV9 and TRBJ1-4 provide the parts outside the CDR3, is DSGVTQTPKHLITATGQRVTLRCSPRSGDLSVYWYQQSLDQGLQFLIQYYNGEERAKGNILERFSAQQFPDLHSELNLSSLELGDSALYFCASSVGGRGGLFFGSGTQLSVL.

About this clone: Within the sample, other DNA sequences also encode this same CDR3. The CDR3 sequence is CASSLGRGGNEQFF. The CDR3 DNA sequence: TGTGCCAGCAGTTTGGGCAGGGGCGGGAATGAGCAGTTCTTC. The J gene is TRBJ2-1, the V gene TRBV28, with D tentatively TRBD1 (6 bases). Germline loops: CDR1 MDHEN, CDR2 SYDVKM. V lost 3 bases to trimming and J lost 7 bases, with 13 bases between them. There are 14 residues in the CDR3.

The chain is built from TRBV15 and TRBJ2-2; 11 bases map to TRBD2. The V and J ends lost 9 bases and 1 base, in that order; junction bases with no gene match: 19. CDR1 is LNHNV and CDR2 is YYDKDF in the germline V gene (reference sequence). The CDR3 length is 20 residues. Here the CDR3 reads CATRQGLAGRLGENTGELFF. The CDR3 DNA reads TGTGCCACTAGACAAGGACTAGCGGGCCGCCTTGGGGAGAACACCGGGGAGCTGTTTTTT.